This T cell receptor beta chain was sequenced in a study of blood T cell repertoires in COVID-19. Here immunoSEQ multiplex PCR was the method, and the copy in TCRdb shows in-frame clones only, minus some. The data hold hundreds of thousands of clones, with approximately 86% observed a single time. The germline V gene has CDR1 SEHNR and CDR2 FQNEAQ (reference sequence). The CDR3 runs 13 residues. The V and J ends lost 2 bases and 6 bases respectively, with 10 bases between them. The rearrangement uses TRBV7-9 and TRBJ1-2; D ambiguous. Source material: peripheral blood. The origin of this receptor is a woman in her twenties or thirties who had recovered from COVID-19. The CDR3 sequence: CASSLYSPNGYTF. CDR3 nucleotide sequence: TGTGCCAGCAGCTTATACAGCCCCAATGGCTACACCTTC.